This T cell receptor beta chain was retrieved from a study of T cells expressing NK-cell markers. Study details: Repertoires of TCR beta were obtained from T cells sorted as CD3+CD56+NKG2C+, CD3+CD56+NKG2C- and CD3+CD56-NKG2C+. Study-level points and caveats: Each of 6 or 7 donors carried dominant NKG2C+ clonotypes accounting for about 1.0-7.0% of CD8+ T cells.

Of note for this clonotype: Its antigen is not known.

CDR3 size: 13 residues. The germline gives CDR1 SGHDN, CDR2 FVKESK. No DNA is given; TCRdb re-called the 5' RACE reads and lists each CDR3 protein once. The table counts some 440,000 distinct CDR3 sequences; roughly 1.4% lies in the top ten. The chain has TRBV14 and TRBJ1-4. Sequenced sample: blood T cells: a sorted CD56 or NKG2C T cell subset, CD4+ or CD8+ T cells, or bulk PBMC T cells (not recorded which). This TCR came from a woman aged 45-65 years in good health. This chain's CDR3 is CASSQVGGQKLFF.